This T cell receptor beta chain was retrieved from a study of cytomegalovirus exposure and HLA in healthy donors. Points from the study as a whole: Later analysis identified 17,000 or so TCR beta sequences associated with HLA alleles, using a false discovery rate threshold of 0.05. In a later analysis, a missense DCLRE1C variant was linked to TCR beta V- and J-gene trimming. In vitro assays verified that three CMV-associated chains recognized CMV antigens specifically.

The CDR3 runs to 12 residues. The V gene end was trimmed by 5 bases and the J gene end by 11 bases; junction bases not matched to a gene: 5. CDR1 is SNHLY, CDR2 FYNNEI, per germline. PCR employed 60 Vbeta and 13 Jbeta primers. Generated by immunoSEQ multiplex PCR, the TCRdb table keeps only in-frame clones and is missing some. The sample lists tens of thousands of clones, around 90% occurring once. As for this clone: Its cognate antigen is unknown.

Material: PBMCs. This clonotype was sampled from a man between 18 and 35 years old in good health and CMV-seronegative. This chain joins TRBV2 and TRBJ1-1; 10 nucleotides match TRBD1. The DNA of the CDR3 is TGTGCCAGCAGTATGGACAGGGGGAATGCTTTCTTT. Translating it yields CASSMDRGNAFF.